This T cell receptor (beta chain) was captured in a study of T-cell reconstitution after alpha-beta-depleted transplantation in children (TCRdb year 2016). Background for the entire study: Using TCR repertoire profiling, the study quantitatively followed how T-cell immune reconstitution unfolded in children after TCRalphabeta/CD19-depleted allogeneic hematopoietic cell transplantation.

The library was prepared using PCR. TCRdb names Illumina HiSeq 2500 as the instrument used. TCR library preparation used molecular barcoding, with unique molecular identifiers applied to normalize quantification of the TCRbeta repertoire. The public sequencing data were trimmed at Q25 with fastp and processed into clonotypes with MiXCR by TCRdb, which kept only in-frame beta chains. A single entry per CDR3 protein holds the most common genes and DNA from its merged rows. The sample data list more than 150,000 distinct CDR3 sequences, and roughly 15% of these were observed just once. The top ten hold about 12% of the sample. As for this clonotype: The antigen this receptor binds is unknown. No much larger clonotype is one base removed from it; base qualities were not supplied.

From its cysteine to its phenylalanine, the CDR3 spans 13 amino acids. Kept here is only the CDR3 DNA, which spans 39 bases and is read in frame from base 1. Reading the germline V gene gives CDR1 SGHRS and CDR2 YFSETQ. Trimming takes 7 bases off V and 4 bases off J; junction bases not matched to a gene: 3. The chain employs TRBV5-1 and TRBJ2-1; TRBD2 lines up with 9 middle nucleotides. This receptor was identified in a human donor who donated a stem cell graft to a child with acute lymphoblastic leukemia. Sequencing used PBMCs from the stem cell graft donor, obtained from the stem cell graft. The CDR3 sequence is CASGGLAYNEQFF. The DNA is as follows: TGCGCCAGCGGGGGACTAGCTTACAATGAGCAGTTCTTC.